The 9 T cell receptor beta chains given below trace back to one sample, sequenced in a study of T cells after yellow fever vaccination. TCRdb recomputed calls from the 5' RACE reads with MiXCR, one row per CDR3 protein. The data contain around 310,000 distinct CDR3 sequences, 3.5% to 5% of them singletons. The specimen was PBMCs, collected 15 days after the yellow fever booster vaccination. Receptors were obtained from a young man who received the YFV17D yellow fever vaccine.

This clonotype was observed at least ten times. This rearrangement joins TRBV3-1 to TRBJ2-1, with 9 positions matching TRBD2. This CDR3 has 17 amino acids. Germline-derived CDR1 and CDR2 are LGHDT and YNNKEL (reference sequence). The ends lost 6 bases at V and 0 bases at J; junction bases unmatched: 9. CDR3 bases: TGTGCCAGCAGAGGTGGCTCGCGGGGGGGCTCCTACAATGAGCAGTTCTTC. Amino acid sequence: CASRGGSRGGSYNEQFF.

The genes are TRBV4-3 and TRBJ2-5; 7 bases are a match to TRBD2. The CDR3 extends over 16 amino acids. The ends lost 0 bases at V and 1 base at J; junction bases unmatched: 5. CDR1 is LGHNA, CDR2 YSLEER, per germline. Written as DNA, the CDR3 is TGCGCCAGCAGCCAAGATCTCGGCGGGGGCCAAGAGACCCAGTACTTC. Its protein product is CASSQDLGGGQETQYF.

This clonotype was seen only a few times. The genes are TRBV4-2 and TRBJ1-6; D perhaps matches TRBD1 (5 bases). Trimming took off 3 bases at V and 8 bases at J, with 17 bases between the two ends. The CDR3 totals 16 residues. Germline-derived CDR1 and CDR2 are LGHNA and YNFKEQ. The CDR3: CASSHPPGTVDSPLHF. In DNA, the CDR3 is TGTGCCAGCAGCCATCCCCCCGGGACGGTAGATTCACCCCTCCACTTT.

This clonotype was counted ten times or more. This CDR3 reads CATSMDRGTEAFF. The CDR3, as DNA: TGTGCCACCAGCATGGACAGGGGGACTGAAGCTTTCTTT. The chain is built from TRBV15 and TRBJ1-1; 10 bases fit TRBD1. This CDR3 spans 13 amino acids. The ends lost 4 bases at V and 5 bases at J; junction bases unmatched: 1. CDR1 and CDR2 (germline): LNHNV, YYDKDF (reference sequence).

This clonotype was detected many times. This chain uses TRBV7-9 with TRBJ1-1; TRBD1 aligns across 8 bases. The V gene end was trimmed by 5 bases and the J gene end by 1 base; junction bases not matched to a gene: 6. Germline loops: CDR1 SEHNR, CDR2 FQNEAQ (reference sequence). The CDR3 spans 15 residues. The chain's CDR3 is CASSLGTGRNTEAFF. CDR3 sequence (DNA): TGTGCCAGCAGCCTAGGGACAGGCCGGAACACTGAAGCTTTCTTT.

This clonotype has ten or more counts. V is TRBV6-6 and J is TRBJ2-7; the D call may be TRBD1 or TRBD2 (5 bases each). Germline values: CDR1 MNHNY, CDR2 SVGAGI (reference sequence). This CDR3 has 16 residues. V was clipped by 3 bases and J by 3 bases, with 18 bases between them. CDR3 sequence reads: CASSYKYRFGNYEQYF. The CDR3 region has the DNA TGTGCCAGCAGTTATAAGTACAGGTTCGGGAACTACGAGCAGTACTTC.

This clonotype has just a few counts. The V and J genes are TRBV4-3 and TRBJ2-5, with D possibly being TRBD2 (7 bases). Trimming left V 6 bases short and J 5 bases short, with 16 bases between. The germline gives CDR1 LGHNA, CDR2 YSLEER. This CDR3 is built from 14 residues. The CDR3, as DNA: TGCGCCAGCAGTCTAGGGGGGGCCAAGGAGACCCAGTACTTC. Amino acid sequence: CASSLGGAKETQYF.

This clonotype has a count of ten or more. V gene TRBV24-1 combines with J gene TRBJ2-3, with D possibly called TRBD1 or TRBD2 (5 bases each). Germline loops: CDR1 KGHDR, CDR2 SFDVKD. V gave up 0 bases and J gave up 0 bases, with 9 bases separating them. This CDR3 spans 16 amino acids. The CDR3 region has the DNA TGTGCCACCAGTGATTTGTCGGGACCTAGCACAGATACGCAGTATTTT. Translated: CATSDLSGPSTDTQYF.

This clonotype was detected a few times. This chain links TRBV12-3 or TRBV12-4 with TRBJ2-1; 9 bases align to TRBD2. Losses at the gene ends were 9 bases for V and 0 bases for J; bases not matched to a gene: 12. This CDR3 has 17 amino acids. The CDR3 protein is CASSGGPRPDSYNEQFF. The DNA for the CDR3 is TGTGCCAGTAGCGGGGGCCCTCGACCCGACTCCTACAATGAGCAGTTCTTC.